Sequencing of this TCR beta chain was carried out in a study of T cell responses to AZD1222 COVID-19 vaccine. Study summary: Combined were second doses at about 4 or about 12 weeks.

Study-wide findings and caveats: Sampling captured repertoires only after the peak T cell response. A reported finding is that nearly half of spike-specific TCRs target unmutated variant regions. The donors showed a predominance of white British ancestry and of females, with possible underestimation of clonal diversity.

TCRdb's table, derived via immunoSEQ multiplex PCR, lists solely in-frame clones and lacks some. The data contain roughly 91,000 clones, roughly nine tenths of them seen just once; the ten biggest clones take up approximately 3%. On this clone: Its antigen is currently unknown.

The length of the CDR3 is 14 residues. The junction had 3 bases not matched to a gene; V was cut back by 3 bases and J by 5 bases. CDR1 is KGHSH and CDR2 is LQKENI in the germline V gene. The chain links TRBV18 to TRBJ1-5; the match to TRBD1 covers 8 bases. The material was peripheral blood, obtained on day 0 of AZD1222 vaccination. This TCR came from an adult in good health. CDR3 region: CASSPTGGDQPQHF. Written as DNA, the CDR3 is TGTGCCAGCTCACCTACAGGGGGGGATCAGCCCCAGCATTTT.